The present T cell receptor beta chain was sequenced within a study of cytomegalovirus exposure and HLA in healthy donors (dated by TCRdb to the late 2010s). With regard to the full study: In an earlier analysis of roughly 590 of the donors, about 260 Gb of sequence data and 117 million unique TCR beta sequences from 150 million to 200 million T cells were reported. A separate validation cohort of over a hundred different subjects was used in addition to the roughly 640-subject first cohort. Both class I and class II loci were covered by HLA typing, at four-digit resolution. The aim of the study was to test whether cataloging public T cell receptors could identify signatures of past pathogen exposure. The study combined high-throughput TCR immunosequencing, statistical association of individual TCRs with disease status, and machine learning to predict cytomegalovirus infection status. Rather than using new phenotypic data, the later analysis identified candidate immune exposures from TCR beta sequences and from how often those sequences occurred across donors. Donor age, sex, ethnicity and CMV serostatus were collected together with the repertoire data. The T cell repertoires of several hundred subjects were profiled by immunosequencing and related to cytomegalovirus serostatus. Of the approximately 400 genotyped donors, 75% to 85% were placed in the genetic ancestry cluster associated with self-reported Caucasian donors. An early release that covered several hundred HLA-typed donors contained around 300 gigabases of sequencing data and tens of millions of unique TCR sequences. The number of donors typed differed by locus, with roughly 629-640 for A, B, C, DRB1 and DQB1, about 500 for DQA1, 606 for DPA1, and over 400 for DPB1. Among 300 to 450 genotyped donors of the cohort, an average of approximately 230,000 unique TCR beta nucleotide sequences were sequenced per donor, roughly a sixth of them non-productive. In an earlier analysis of roughly 540 of the donors, high-throughput TCR beta sequencing was used to judge whether each TCR beta V gene segment behaved as functional or pseudogenic. A later genetic analysis took genome-wide SNP genotypes for about 65% of the 666 donors and used that subset as a discovery cohort. A later analysis re-examined previously published TCR beta repertoires from about 670 donors and added high-resolution HLA genotyping to investigate patterns of TCR occurrence. All discovery cohort repertoires had been generated using a single sequencing platform. Several DR-DQ haplotypes were handled as single units for association and clustering because linkage in the cohort was strong. The full study reports these points: In a later genetic analysis, a missense DCLRE1C variant was associated with V-gene and J-gene trimming of TCR beta chains, and the association was replicated in an independent cohort. Because HLA typing was unavailable for some donors at each locus, only the typed subset was used in association tests. The study gave a list of under 200 TCR beta chains associated with cytomegalovirus. The authors suggested that the approach could potentially be extended to other disease states and immunological phenotypes. In a later genetic analysis, fewer N-insertions in productive TCRs were reported among donors in an Asian-associated ancestry cluster than the approximately 710-donor mean. Linkage disequilibrium might explain the correlated functional status among segregating V segments, but an unknown experimental factor could not be excluded. Several of the top co-occurrence clusters appeared to be linked to parvovirus B19, influenza, CMV and Epstein-Barr virus, according to a later analysis. In a later analysis, about 16,000 TCR beta sequences were associated with specific HLA alleles at a false discovery rate of 0.05. Compared with equally common non-associated chains, HLA-associated TCR beta chains in a later analysis were more clonally expanded and had lower generation probabilities. Strong co-occurrence of HLA alleles, especially DR and DQ, made assigning TCR associations to individual alleles difficult. In vitro tests confirmed that three of the cytomegalovirus-associated TCR beta chains recognize cytomegalovirus antigens. A further reported finding was that TCR beta sequences accurately predicted the HLA-A and HLA-B alleles for most subjects in the first cohort. A group of highly shared sequence variants was considered likely to be a technical artifact of the sequencing pipeline. In both the original and validation cohorts, the classifier was reported to diagnose cytomegalovirus status with high specificity and sensitivity. According to a later analysis, most CMV-associated TCR beta chains appeared to be HLA-restricted, and the HLA associations seemed to be driven largely by CMV exposure. According to a later analysis, TCR association rates differed among HLA loci, with DRB1 alleles showing the most associated TCRs and HLA-C alleles showing the fewest. Immune exposure information for the cohort was limited to CMV serostatus. Some IMGT-functional V segments, including TRBV6-2 and TRBV6-3, could not be told apart with the 87-base-pair reads, so those segments were excluded. Sequencing depth was assumed to be roughly uniform across donors in the presence/absence analyses, though that assumption may not hold. Across donors, most TCR sequences were observed very rarely, whereas some public TCRs were present in many individuals. The cohort was sequenced for TCR beta chains only, and without alpha or paired-chain data the features that could be detected were limited. An earlier analysis of 587 of the donors showed that most TCR beta V segments appeared in productive rearrangements either about 90% or about 30% of the time, which broadly matched IMGT annotations. Because counts were too low, roughly 18 rarely observed V segments, including chromosome 9 orphons, were left out of the earlier analysis of 587 of the donors.

Comments on this clone: The antigen this receptor binds is unknown. No clone much larger than this one lies a single base away; base qualities are absent.

Library generation was performed with the immunoSEQ multiplex PCR assay. For the multiplex PCR, a mixture combining 60 forward primers for TCR Vbeta segments and 13 reverse primers for TCR Jbeta segments was used. The CDR3 region of rearranged TCR beta genes was amplified from genomic DNA with a multiplex PCR assay. Amplified TCR beta libraries were sequenced as 87-base-pair reads on the Illumina HiSeq System. The authors processed their data as follows. A later analysis counted about 82 million unique TCR beta chains across the 600 to 850 repertoires, and 10 million to 12 million of these chains were shared by at least two donors. To remove PCR and sequencing errors, raw reads were error-corrected and collapsed into unique sequences using a nearest-neighbor algorithm that merged closely related sequences. To assign V, D and J gene segments, CDR3 sequences were aligned to IMGT reference sequences. For a sequence to be retained, at least a six-nucleotide match to both a V gene segment and a J gene segment was required. Rearrangements were called productive when the CDR3 lacked stop codons and stayed in frame with V and J; all others were non-productive. Following IMGT convention, CDR3 was defined as the stretch from the second conserved V-encoded cysteine up to the conserved J-encoded phenylalanine. The earlier analysis of roughly 590 of the donors excluded any sequence lacking an unambiguous match to a single V gene segment. An earlier analysis of several hundred of the donors called V segments functional above 56.7% productive rearrangements and segregating when the between-donor standard deviation exceeded 5%. A statistical classification framework was built to diagnose cytomegalovirus status from the catalog of TCR beta chain sequences. A later analysis assigned V and J genes by comparing TCR nucleotide sequences with IMGT/GENE-DB human TR gene sequences. In a later analysis, CDR3 sequences and most-parsimonious VDJ recombination scenarios were assigned using the TCRdist pipeline. In a later analysis, each TCR beta chain was defined by its CDR3 amino acid sequence together with its V-gene family, and reads lacking a unique V-gene family were excluded. As a way to deal with suspected cross-contamination and a sequencing artifact, a later analysis dropped roughly 620 nucleotide sequences that were highly shared and had low generation probability. For each public chain, a later analysis derived a clonal expansion index from normalized ranks of inferred template counts within each repertoire. In a later analysis, generation probabilities were computed using a VDJ recombination model fitted to out-of-frame rearrangements, and the results were checked against IGoR. Hypergeometric tests were used in a later analysis to score TCR-TCR, TCR-HLA and TCR-CMV co-occurrence, with a repertoire-size bias correction applied to the TCR pairs. To estimate false discovery rates, a later analysis permuted the HLA or CMV assignments 20 times. In a later analysis, co-occurring TCRs were grouped with DBSCAN, and TCRdist sequence similarity was added when clustering was performed within HLA-allele-positive subsets. Repertoires with fewer than 30,000 or more than 120,000 public chains were left out of co-occurrence clustering, as were five repertoires with anomalous nucleotide sharing. TCRdb provides this immuneACCESS table in a form limited to in-frame rearrangements. Some clones are lacking; in checked studies, under half of them reflect an unresolved V gene, and why the rest are absent is not known. That table supplies the V and J calls and clone size; D and trimming were determined from the DNA. For this sample the table gives around 140,000 clones, of which over 70% were detected only once. Around 7% of the sample is held by the ten biggest clonotypes.

In total, 630 or so healthy bone marrow donors made up the cohort. At the time of sampling, all cohort members were nominally healthy, though unrecorded immune exposures were likely present. The donor was CMV seronegative and belonged to the group of 352 seronegative cohort members. A peripheral blood sample was provided by each donor, and peripheral blood mononuclear cells were used for TCR beta sequencing. The Qiagen DNeasy Blood Extraction Kit was used to extract genomic DNA from the blood cell samples. The germline V gene specifies MRHNA as CDR1 and SNTAGT as CDR2. The CDR3 runs 18 amino acids, cysteine and phenylalanine included. Only the CDR3 part of the read is kept: 54 bases, read in frame from the first base. V and J are trimmed by 2 bases and 7 bases, and the gene matches miss 13 bases of the junction.

The TCR comes from a man aged 25-40 years in good health and CMV-seronegative. The sequenced sample consisted of PBMCs. The chain joins TRBV6-4 to TRBJ1-6; 8 bases in between match TRBD1. The DNA sequence reads TGTGCCAGCAGTGACGGACAGGGAGATTGGTGGCTGAATTCACCCCTCCACTTT. This codes for CASSDGQGDWWLNSPLHF.